This T cell receptor (beta chain) emerged from a study of blood T cell repertoires in COVID-19. Authors' methods: Using reference gene primer amplification, nucleated cell counts were estimated. Repertoires were generated with immunoSEQ multiplex PCR, while TCRdb's copy carries only in-frame clones and drops some. V, J and clone size are those of that table, while D and trimming were read from the DNA. Of 350,000 or so clones listed, about 86% are singletons. Participants came from some 23 US areas, aged roughly 18 to 89 years. The CDR3 sequence is 15 residues long. V was pared by 1 base and J by 7 bases, with 11 bases between. CDR1 and CDR2 (germline): SGHAT, FQNNGV.

This sequence joins TRBV11-2 and TRBJ1-6; D is perhaps TRBD1 (5 bases). Sample: PBMCs or T cells enriched from blood (not recorded which). This receptor was identified in a woman in her thirties or forties with acute COVID-19. CDR3 protein: CASSLVRGRNSPLHF. The CDR3 bases are TGTGCCAGCAGCTTAGTGCGGGGGAGAAATTCACCCCTCCACTTT. Complete variable domain (other parts from reference TRBV11-2 and TRBJ1-6): EAGVAQSPRYKIIEKRQSVAFWCNPISGHATLYWYQQILGQGPKLLIQFQNNGVVDDSQLPKDRFSAERLKGVDSTLKIQPAKLEDSAVYLCASSLVRGRNSPLHFGNGTRLTVT.